This T cell receptor (beta chain) was observed in a study of glioma-infiltrating T cells after dendritic cell vaccination. Up to 2 ug genomic DNA was used for TCRB CDR3 amplification. Amplification used 60 V beta primers and 13 J beta primers. TCRdb's table, derived via immunoSEQ multiplex PCR, lists solely in-frame clones and lacks some. The sample carries fewer than 90,000 clones, roughly 80% recorded once. CDR1 and CDR2 from the germline V gene are LNHDA and SQIVND (reference sequence). This CDR3 has 14 residues. Trimming took 5 bases from V and 2 from J, leaving 12 bases between them. Time point described: after dendritic cell vaccination, including at tumor progression/relapse. Patients had residual fresh-frozen tumor tissue and more than two years of survival data.

The input for sequencing was blood, taken after dendritic cell vaccination. The chain links TRBV19 to TRBJ1-1; D possibly corresponds to TRBD1 (6 bases). The TCR sequence derives from a human donor with glioblastoma. The chain's CDR3 is CASSPRTVNTEAFF. As DNA, the CDR3 is TGTGCCAGTAGTCCCCGGACAGTTAACACTGAAGCTTTCTTT.